This T cell receptor (beta chain) was obtained from a study of T cell repertoires in cytomegalovirus infection. Study as a whole: CMV infection together with matching HLA type was indicated by public TCR beta signatures. Whole-study findings and limits: Of the TCR beta families, the public ones yielded a cumulative frequency that identified carriers of CMV plus the relevant HLA.

Note on this clonotype: Its antigen is still unknown.

V was shortened by 1 base and J by 3 bases, with 10 bases between the two germline ends. The CDR3 covers 13 residues. Germline V CDR1 and CDR2: DFQATT, SNEGSKA (reference sequence). TCRdb re-derived calls from the reads in MiXCR, one entry per CDR3 protein. The top ten hold 2.5% to 3% of the sample, which has approximately 700,000 distinct CDR3 sequences, 35% seen once. The sequence derives from a human donor in good health (CMV status not recorded). Some clones in this sample may be carry-over from other donors' samples. Sequenced material: PBMCs. The rearrangement links TRBV20-1 to TRBJ2-7, with TRBD2 as a possible D gene (5 bases). CDR3 protein: CSARGQGLYEQYF. The DNA for the CDR3 is TGCAGTGCTAGAGGACAAGGACTCTACGAGCAGTACTTC.